These 17 T cell receptor beta chains were all obtained from the same sample, sequenced in a study of T cells after yellow fever vaccination. TCRdb reprocessed the 5' RACE reads via MiXCR and lists one record per CDR3 protein. The data contain hundreds of thousands of distinct CDR3 sequences, 10% to 15% of them singletons. Sequencing was performed on PBMCs, taken on the day of the yellow fever booster vaccination. The receptors stem from a man aged 30 to 45 who received the YFV17D yellow fever vaccine.

This chain links TRBV18 with TRBJ2-7, with 8 bases identical to TRBD1. Germline CDR1 KGHSH, CDR2 LQKENI. V shed 1 base, J shed 6 bases, and the junction held 2 bases outside the gene matches. CDR3 length equals 13 residues. The CDR3: CASSPQQGVEQYF. CDR3 sequence (DNA): TGTGCCAGCTCACCACAACAGGGGGTCGAGCAGTACTTC.

This clonotype was observed a handful of times. The V and J genes are TRBV15 and TRBJ2-1; no definite D call. CDR3 length: 14 amino acids. Germline CDR1 is LNHNV and CDR2 is YYDKDF (reference sequence). Trimming took off 2 bases at V and 0 bases at J, with 5 bases between the two ends. The CDR3 DNA reads TGTGCCACCAGCAGACCCAACTCCTACAATGAGCAGTTCTTC. Its translation: CATSRPNSYNEQFF. The full variable domain, rest sourced from reference TRBV15 and TRBJ2-1, is DAMVIQNPRYQVTQFGKPVTLSCSQTLNHNVMYWYQQKSSQAPKLLFHYYDKDFNNEADTPDNFQSRRPNTSFCFLDIRSPGLGDTAMYLCATSRPNSYNEQFFGPGTRLTVL.

The chain links TRBV7-9 to TRBJ2-1; D is perhaps TRBD2 (6 bases). This CDR3 contains 14 residues. V shed 6 bases and J shed 7 bases, with 16 bases lying between them. Germline CDR1 SEHNR, CDR2 FQNEAQ (reference sequence). CDR3 loop: CASRLTGGRNEQFF. The CDR3 bases are TGTGCCAGCAGATTAACAGGAGGGCGGAATGAGCAGTTCTTC.

The J gene is TRBJ2-7, the V gene TRBV6-2 or TRBV6-3; D is tentatively TRBD1 or TRBD2 (5 bases each). V lost 6 bases to trimming and J lost 0 bases, with 18 bases between them. Germline assignment: CDR1 MNHEY and CDR2 SVGEGT. This CDR3 has 16 residues. The CDR3 sequence is CASSPAPGRVSYEQYF. As DNA, the CDR3 is TGTGCCAGCAGCCCCGCACCGGGACGCGTCTCCTACGAGCAGTACTTC.

This clonotype turned up a few times. CDR3 sequence: CASTARDRVSGNTIYF. CDR3 DNA sequence: TGTGCCAGCACCGCCCGGGACAGGGTCTCTGGAAACACCATATATTTT. V and J are TRBV28 and TRBJ1-3; 9 bases map to TRBD1. Germline-derived CDR1 and CDR2 are MDHEN and SYDVKM. The ends lost 7 bases at V and 0 bases at J; junction bases unmatched: 7. The CDR3 consists of 16 residues.

This clonotype was seen ten or more times. J is TRBJ2-1 and V is TRBV24-1; D is undetermined. The V end lost 3 bases, the J end lost 0 bases, and 11 bases lay between the germline ends. Germline V gene sequence: CDR1 KGHDR, CDR2 SFDVKD. This CDR3 has 16 residues. The CDR3: CATSDPDGHSYNEQFF. CDR3 in DNA: TGTGCCACCAGTGATCCGGACGGGCACTCCTACAATGAGCAGTTCTTC.

The J gene is TRBJ2-3, the V gene TRBV5-1, with unresolved D. CDR1 is SGHRS, CDR2 YFSETQ, per germline. V was shortened by 5 bases and J by 2 bases, with 15 bases between the two germline ends. This CDR3 contains 15 residues. DNA of the CDR3: TGCGCCAGCAGGTTTGCACGTGGGGACACAGATACGCAGTATTTT. Translating gives CASRFARGDTDTQYF. The full variable domain, rest sourced from reference TRBV5-1 and TRBJ2-3, is KAGVTQTPRYLIKTRGQQVTLSCSPISGHRSVSWYQQTPGQGLQFLFEYFSETQRNKGNFPGRFSGRQFSNSRSEMNVSTLELGDSALYLCASRFARGDTDTQYFGPGTRLTVL.

This clonotype was observed a few times. The chain links TRBV12-3 or TRBV12-4 to TRBJ1-5; D is uncertain. The CDR3 is 12 residues long. Trimming pared 3 bases from V and 6 bases from J, leaving 6 bases between. The CDR3 nucleotides are TGTGCCAGCAGTTTTGCAGGTCAGCCCCAGCATTTT. The encoded protein is CASSFAGQPQHF.

This clonotype was seen ten or more times. This chain joins TRBV7-2 and TRBJ2-5; 7 bases agree with TRBD1. Unmatched junction bases numbered 6, after V lost 1 base and J lost 1 base. This CDR3 comprises 16 residues. Germline loops: CDR1 SGHTA, CDR2 FQGNSA. CDR3 loop: CASSLGPQGSQETQYF. CDR3 nucleotide sequence: TGTGCCAGCAGCTTAGGACCACAGGGGAGCCAAGAGACCCAGTACTTC.

V usage is TRBV20-1 and J usage is TRBJ2-2; possibly TRBD1 or TRBD2 for D (6 bases each). The CDR3 length is 16 residues. V lost 1 base and J 4 bases, leaving 16 bases between the germline ends. The germline V gene has CDR1 DFQATT and CDR2 SNEGSKA (reference sequence). The CDR3 bases are TGCAGTGCTAGAGGTTATGGGGGGCAGGCCACCGGGGAGCTGTTTTTT. Its protein product is CSARGYGGQATGELFF.

The rearrangement joins TRBV6-5 to TRBJ1-2, with unresolved D. Trimming cost V 0 bases and J 0 bases, with 5 bases left between them. From germline, CDR1 is MNHEY and CDR2 SVGAGI. The CDR3 runs 14 residues. This CDR3 is CASSYSTANYGYTF. The DNA for the CDR3 is TGTGCCAGCAGTTACTCTACAGCTAACTATGGCTACACCTTC.

V is TRBV7-6 and J is TRBJ1-3; a possible D gene is TRBD1 (6 bases). V lost 1 base, J lost 1 base, and 11 bases lay in between. Germline V gives CDR1 SGHVS, CDR2 FNYEAQ. CDR3 length: 16 amino acids. Here the CDR3 DNA reads TGTGCCAGCAGCTTAGGCCCGACAGGATCTGGAAACACCATATATTTT. This translates into CASSLGPTGSGNTIYF.

This chain links TRBV7-9 with TRBJ2-1, with D hard to call. From germline, CDR1 is SEHNR and CDR2 FQNEAQ (reference sequence). The ends were cut back, 1 base at V and 4 bases at J, with 14 bases in the middle. This CDR3 region has 16 residues. CDR3: CASSLGPGLHYNEQFF. CDR3 bases: TGTGCCAGCAGCTTAGGTCCGGGTCTTCATTACAATGAGCAGTTCTTC.

This rearrangement joins TRBV18 to TRBJ1-5, with D unclear. V shed 4 bases and J shed 4 bases, with 14 bases lying between them. Germline V gene data show CDR1 as KGHSH and CDR2 as LQKENI. The CDR3 extends over 15 amino acids. DNA of the CDR3: TGTGCCAGCTCACTCGGGATAAACTCTAATCAGCCCCAGCATTTT. Translated: CASSLGINSNQPQHF.

There are a few counts of this clonotype. This chain uses TRBV7-2 with TRBJ1-1, with D possibly matching TRBD1 (6 bases). Looked up from germline, CDR1 is SGHTA and CDR2 is FQGNSA. This CDR3 spans 13 amino acids. V lost 5 bases to trimming and J lost 11 bases, with 18 bases between them. CDR3 region: CASSPAAGGFAFF. CDR3 DNA: TGTGCCAGCAGCCCTGCGGCGGGGGGCTTTGCTTTCTTT.

The sample holds a few counts of this clonotype. The chain is built from TRBV9 and TRBJ2-7; a possible D gene is TRBD2 (6 bases). Germline V CDR1 and CDR2: SGDLS, YYNGEE. V gave up 0 bases and J gave up 2 bases, with 12 bases separating them. This CDR3 region has 15 residues. CDR3 DNA: TGTGCCAGCAGCGTAGAATCGGGGGAGGCCTACGAGCAGTACTTC. It yields the protein CASSVESGEAYEQYF.

This clonotype was seen ten or more times. The chain recombines TRBV9 with TRBJ2-7; 15 bases line up with TRBD2. The germline V gene has CDR1 SGDLS and CDR2 YYNGEE. The CDR3 runs 18 residues. J lost 1 base, V lost 4 bases, and 9 bases had no gene match. The CDR3 here is CASSLSDGTSGRSYEQYF. The CDR3, as DNA: TGTGCCAGCAGCCTCAGTGACGGGACTAGCGGGAGGTCCTACGAGCAGTACTTC.